This T cell receptor beta chain was found in a study of T cells after yellow fever vaccination. At the level of the study: The authors sorted the EM, EMRA, CM and Tscm memory subsets using CD3, CD45RA, CCR7 and CD95.

Trimming at V came to 4 bases and at J to 4 bases, leaving 5 bases not matched to a gene. Per the germline V gene, CDR1 is MNHEY and CDR2 is SVGAGI. The CDR3 consists of 15 residues. There are many counts of this clonotype. TCRdb analysed the 5' RACE reads with MiXCR anew, one entry per CDR3 protein. Of some 49,000 distinct CDR3 sequences listed, around 6.4% are singletons. The sequences come from PBMCs, either bulk or a sorted T-cell subset (CD4+, CD8+, memory, or dextramer-sorted; not recorded which), collected 45 days after the yellow fever booster vaccination. The TCR originated in a man younger than 40 who received the YFV17D yellow fever vaccine. The gene calls are TRBV6-5 and TRBJ2-3; 10 nucleotides align to TRBD2. CDR3 bases: TGTGCCAGCAGTTTAAGCGGGAGGGCCTCAGATACGCAGTATTTT. As protein: CASSLSGRASDTQYF.